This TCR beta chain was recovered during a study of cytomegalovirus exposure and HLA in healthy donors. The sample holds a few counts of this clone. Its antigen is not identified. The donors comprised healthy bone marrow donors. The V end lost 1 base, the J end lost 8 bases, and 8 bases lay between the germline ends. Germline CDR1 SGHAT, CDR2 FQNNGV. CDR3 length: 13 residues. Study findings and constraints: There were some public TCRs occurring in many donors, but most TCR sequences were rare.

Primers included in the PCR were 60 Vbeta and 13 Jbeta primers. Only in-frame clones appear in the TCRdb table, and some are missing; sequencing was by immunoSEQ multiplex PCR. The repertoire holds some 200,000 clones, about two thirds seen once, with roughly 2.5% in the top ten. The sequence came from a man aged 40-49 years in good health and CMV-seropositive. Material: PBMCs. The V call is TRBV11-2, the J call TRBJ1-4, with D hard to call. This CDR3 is CASSLARLEKLFF. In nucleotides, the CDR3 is TGTGCCAGCAGCTTAGCCAGGTTGGAAAAACTGTTTTTT.